This T cell receptor beta chain emerged from a study of blood T cell repertoires in COVID-19. Study at large: The samples span acute and convalescent COVID-19 from the United States, Italy and Spain. T cells, B-cell-depleted T cells, or PBMCs provided the cDNA or gDNA that served as material.

In the source study's methods: Using reference gene primer amplification, nucleated cell counts were estimated. TCRdb keeps only in-frame clones here, not all; method: immunoSEQ multiplex PCR. D and trimming were read from the DNA, whereas the V and J calls and clone size are those reported in that table. This table has 75,000 to 95,000 clones, 82% appearing once. Trimming removed 0 bases from V and 4 bases from J; junction bases left unmatched: 5. CDR1 is SGHRS, CDR2 YFSETQ, per germline. The CDR3 runs to 16 residues. Sequences were obtained from peripheral blood. The sequence came from a human donor in a cohort sampled during active COVID-19. The gene calls are TRBV5-1 and TRBJ1-4; 8 bases are a match to TRBD1. This CDR3 reads CASSLGLTGGNEKLFF. CDR3 coding DNA: TGCGCCAGCAGCTTGGGACTTACAGGGGGTAATGAAAAACTGTTTTTT.